Shown below are 12 T cell receptor beta chains from a single sample sequenced in a study of circulating and synovial CD4+ cells in juvenile arthritis. TCRdb's table, derived via immunoSEQ multiplex PCR, lists solely in-frame clones and lacks some. The table lists fewer than 35,000 clones, about 95% of them singletons. Sequenced input: CD4+ T cells from blood. These receptor sequences come from a human donor with juvenile idiopathic arthritis.

The chain employs TRBV28 and TRBJ1-1; TRBD1 aligns across 7 bases. The CDR3 covers 15 residues. V lost 2 bases to trimming and J lost 5 bases; unmatched junction nucleotides: 8. Germline CDR1 MDHEN, CDR2 SYDVKM. CDR3 DNA: TGTGCCAGCAGTTTACCCGACAGGGTCCTAACTGAAGCTTTCTTT. It codes for CASSLPDRVLTEAFF.

The V call is TRBV4-1, the J call TRBJ1-2; D gene unclear. V was cut by 1 base and J by 9 bases, with 12 bases left in between. The CDR3 consists of 13 residues. Looked up from germline, CDR1 is MGHRA and CDR2 is YSYEKL. The DNA for the CDR3 is TGCGCCAGCAGCCAAGGTACGGTGTTGAGCTACACCTTC. This gives the protein CASSQGTVLSYTF.

The rearrangement links TRBV5-4 to TRBJ2-1, with D tentatively TRBD2 (6 bases). V shed 1 base and J shed 9 bases, with 11 bases lying between them. The V gene's germline CDR1 is SGHNT and CDR2 YYREEE (reference sequence). The CDR3 runs 13 residues. The CDR3 spells CASSLSLAFEQFF. CDR3 in DNA: TGTGCCAGCAGCTTGTCTCTAGCGTTTGAGCAGTTCTTC.

The chain recombines TRBV5-1 with TRBJ1-2, with a possible D match to TRBD1 (5 bases). V was clipped by 0 bases and J by 4 bases, with 10 bases between them. CDR1 is SGHRS and CDR2 is YFSETQ in the germline V gene. CDR3 length equals 14 residues. The CDR3 region is CASSLGQSVYGYTF. The CDR3 bases are TGCGCCAGCAGCTTGGGACAGAGCGTCTATGGCTACACCTTC.

In this sample, this clone turned up once. The chain recombines TRBV7-6 with TRBJ1-1; no reliable D call. V was pared by 5 bases and J by 1 base, with 8 bases between. The CDR3 loop spans 13 amino acids. CDR1 SGHVS and CDR2 FNYEAQ come from the germline V gene. The CDR3 protein is CASSPRSNTEAFF. In DNA, the CDR3 is TGTGCCAGCAGCCCGAGATCGAACACTGAAGCTTTCTTT.

This chain links TRBV28 with TRBJ2-5; D ambiguous. CDR1 and CDR2 (germline): MDHEN, SYDVKM. The CDR3 extends over 12 amino acids. V was shortened by 6 bases and J by 3 bases, with 8 bases between the two germline ends. As DNA, the CDR3 is TGTGCCAGCAGCGGAGTGGAAGAGACCCAGTACTTC. It yields the protein CASSGVEETQYF.

In this sample, this clone turned up once. The chain's CDR3 is CASSSSGTPGNTIYF. The CDR3 DNA is TGTGCCAGCAGTTCTAGTGGGACACCTGGAAACACCATATATTTT. This chain uses TRBV6-5 with TRBJ1-3; weak D call: TRBD1 (6 bases). Trimming cost V 4 bases and J 2 bases, with 12 bases left between them. Germline V gene data show CDR1 as MNHEY and CDR2 as SVGAGI. The CDR3 loop spans 15 amino acids.

Points on this clone: An end of the junction does not agree with germline; a read error may underlie this. The identical CDR3 is also encoded by other nucleotide sequences in the sample. J is TRBJ1-6 and V is TRBV5-1; TRBD1 matches at 7 bases. The length of the CDR3 is 19 residues. Germline-derived CDR1 and CDR2 are SGHRS and YFSETQ. CDR3 in amino acids: CASSFRGQVNSSYNSPLHF. CDR3 DNA: TGCGCCAGCAGCTTCAGAGGACAGGTAAATAGCTCCTATAATTCCCCCCTCCACTTT.

The chain uses TRBV7-2 and TRBJ2-4; 9 bases match TRBD2. The CDR3 loop spans 18 amino acids. Trimming took 5 bases from V and 0 from J; bases not matched to a gene: 11. Germline values: CDR1 SGHTA, CDR2 FQGNSA. The CDR3, as DNA: TGTGCCAGCAGCCCCCGGAGCGGGGGGTCACTAGCCAAAAACATTCAGTACTTC. Encoded protein: CASSPRSGGSLAKNIQYF.

This chain uses TRBV11-2 with TRBJ2-4; 9 positions match TRBD1. The trim removed 1 base at V and 0 bases at J, leaving 10 bases unmatched. The germline V gene encodes CDR1 SGHAT and CDR2 FQNNGV. This CDR3 is 19 amino acids long. The CDR3 DNA sequence: TGTGCCAGCAGCTTAGTCCCCGGGACAGGGTTAGAAGCCAAAAACATTCAGTACTTC. It translates to CASSLVPGTGLEAKNIQYF. The complete variable domain, with remaining parts taken from reference TRBV11-2 and TRBJ2-4, reads EAGVAQSPRYKIIEKRQSVAFWCNPISGHATLYWYQQILGQGPKLLIQFQNNGVVDDSQLPKDRFSAERLKGVDSTLKIQPAKLEDSAVYLCASSLVPGTGLEAKNIQYFGAGTRLSVL.

The V gene is TRBV2, the J gene TRBJ2-1; D ambiguous. The V gene's germline CDR1 is SNHLY and CDR2 FYNNEI. CDR3 length equals 13 residues. Trimming left V 2 bases short and J 6 bases short, with 8 bases between. The CDR3 sequence is CASSESHSNEQFF. CDR3 nucleotides: TGTGCCAGCAGTGAATCCCACTCCAATGAGCAGTTCTTC.

The chain employs TRBV25-1 and TRBJ2-7; 8 nucleotides align to TRBD2. The CDR3 runs 15 residues. J lost 1 base, V lost 3 bases, and 5 bases had no gene match. The germline CDR1 and CDR2 sequences are MGHDK and SYGVNS. As DNA, the CDR3 is TGTGCCAGCAGTGAGGGTGGCGGGGGGTCCTACGAGCAGTACTTC. It encodes CASSEGGGGSYEQYF.